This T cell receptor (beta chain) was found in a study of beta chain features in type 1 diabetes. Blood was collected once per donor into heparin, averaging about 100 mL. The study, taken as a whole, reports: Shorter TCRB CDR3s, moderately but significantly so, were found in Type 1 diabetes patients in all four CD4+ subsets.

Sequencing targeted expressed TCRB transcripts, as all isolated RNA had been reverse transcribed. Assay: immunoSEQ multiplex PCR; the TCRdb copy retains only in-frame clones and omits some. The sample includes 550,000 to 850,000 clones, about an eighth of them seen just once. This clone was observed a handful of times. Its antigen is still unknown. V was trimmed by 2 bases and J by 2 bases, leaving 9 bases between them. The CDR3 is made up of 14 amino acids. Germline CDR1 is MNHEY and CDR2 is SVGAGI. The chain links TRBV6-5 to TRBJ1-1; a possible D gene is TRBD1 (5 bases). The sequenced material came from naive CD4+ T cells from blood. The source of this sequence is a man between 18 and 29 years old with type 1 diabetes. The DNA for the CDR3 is TGTGCCAGCAGTTACAACCAGGGAAACACTGAAGCTTTCTTT. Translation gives CASSYNQGNTEAFF.